The clone carrying this TCR beta chain has a handful of counts. No antigen is known for it. The trim removed 2 bases at V and 4 bases at J, leaving 7 bases unmatched. The CDR3 runs 15 residues. In germline, CDR1 is SGHVS, CDR2 FNYEAQ. This specimen belongs to a study of vaccination and CD4 T cells after COVID-19. Specified treatment: roughly 11-day PBMC culture with coronavirus spike peptide pools or control peptides (ViraFEST assay). Scientists ran DNA taken from cultured CD4+ T cells through the Oncomine TCR Beta short-read assay for sequencing. TCRdb analysed the PCR reads with MiXCR anew, one entry per CDR3 protein. The sample consists of around 10,000 distinct CDR3 sequences, about 30% of them appearing once.

This chain links TRBV7-6 with TRBJ1-2, with 7 bases fitting TRBD1. The clonotype comes from a human donor with COVID-19. Input material: cultured CD4+ T cells from blood. CDR3 DNA sequence: TGTGCCAGCAGCTTATCCAGTACAGGGGTCTATGGCTACACCTTC. This codes for CASSLSSTGVYGYTF.